This TCR beta chain was recorded in a study of sequential checkpoint blockade in melanoma. Across the study: Patients were randomized 1:1 to nivolumab-then-ipilimumab or ipilimumab-then-nivolumab first-line. Each arm's sequence ended with maintenance nivolumab.

Profiling relied on immunoSEQ multiplex PCR, and the TCRdb table lists in-frame clones only, not all of them. The sample lists 17,000 or so clones; around two thirds were seen once. Treatment here: randomized to nivolumab then ipilimumab (arm A) or the reverse (arm B). None of the patients previously received DNA-damaging chemotherapy. From thawed PBMCs, live CD3+CD8+ cells negative for CD19 and CD56 were sorted. With 2 bases removed from V and 2 bases from J, the gap between germline ends came to 12 bases. Germline V gene sequence: CDR1 MNHEY, CDR2 SVGAGI. The CDR3 has 15 amino acids. This chain connects TRBV6-5 to TRBJ1-1, with a weak D call TRBD1 (5 bases). This specimen was CD8+ T cells sorted from blood (inferred from file names), taken from a patient given nivolumab and ipilimumab in sequence. The TCR was taken from a human donor with melanoma. DNA for the CDR3: TGTGCCAGCAGTTACCTTCAGACAGCTAACACTGAAGCTTTCTTT. Amino acid sequence: CASSYLQTANTEAFF.